The 15 T cell receptor beta chains reported below all come from one sample, sequenced in a study of identical twins. A single record per CDR3 protein comes from TCRdb applying MiXCR to the 5' RACE reads. This table holds about 890,000 distinct CDR3 sequences, approximately 13% found once. These sequences were also reported in another study, on yellow fever vaccine responses in identical twins.

Material for sequencing was PBMCs. Every receptor here comes from a young woman in good health.

This clonotype was recorded a few times. The chain links TRBV5-6 to TRBJ2-3, with TRBD2 matching over 15 bases. V dropped 2 bases and J dropped 3; count of bases not matched to a gene: 4. From germline, CDR1 is SGHDT and CDR2 YYEEEE. This CDR3 region has 17 residues. CDR3 sequence (DNA): TGTGCCAGCAGCTTCAGGACTAGCGGGAGGGGAACAGATACGCAGTATTTT. Protein sequence: CASSFRTSGRGTDTQYF.

V is TRBV2 and J is TRBJ2-5, with D possibly matching TRBD2 (5 bases). CDR1 is SNHLY, CDR2 FYNNEI, per germline. Trimming removed 7 bases from V and 5 bases from J, with 14 bases in between. The CDR3 extends over 13 amino acids. This CDR3 is CASIPGIGETQYF. CDR3 nucleotides: TGTGCCAGCATACCGGGGATTGGGGAGACCCAGTACTTC.

This chain uses TRBV12-5 with TRBJ2-5, with D unclear. CDR3 length: 12 amino acids. Germline lookup yields CDR1 LGHNT and CDR2 FRNRAP. V lost 0 bases and J lost 5, with 4 bases in between. The CDR3 DNA reads TGTGCTAGTGGTTTGGTTCCGGAGACCCAGTACTTC. Encoded protein: CASGLVPETQYF.

This clonotype has more than one count but fewer than ten. The rearrangement joins TRBV5-1 to TRBJ2-3, with 12 bases fitting TRBD2. The germline CDR1 and CDR2 sequences are SGHRS and YFSETQ. The J segment lost 4 bases and the V segment lost 3 bases, leaving 6 bases of the junction unmatched. The CDR3 covers 16 residues. The CDR3 nucleotides read TGCGCCAGCAGCTCCCAGACTAGCGGGAGAGCAGATACGCAGTATTTT. This codes for CASSSQTSGRADTQYF.

This clonotype was picked up a small number of times. The chain has TRBV7-2 and TRBJ1-5; 7 bases align to TRBD1. The V gene's germline CDR1 is SGHTA and CDR2 FQGNSA. The CDR3 totals 13 residues. With 6 bases clipped from V and 7 bases from J, the junction kept 6 bases outside the gene matches. CDR3 bases: TGTGCCAGCAGTCATGACAGGGTACAGCCCCAGCATTTT. Amino acid sequence: CASSHDRVQPQHF. Full variable domain (missing parts from reference TRBV7-2 and TRBJ1-5): GAGVSQSPSNKVTEKGKDVELRCDPISGHTALYWYRQSLGQGLEFLIYFQGNSAPDKSGLPSDRFSAERTGGSVSTLTIQRTQQEDSAVYLCASSHDRVQPQHFGDGTRLSIL.

This sequence joins TRBV20-1 and TRBJ2-4, with 10 bases lining up with TRBD2. The V segment lost 5 bases and the J segment 3 bases; nucleotides outside the gene matches: 7. Germline V gene lookup returns CDR1 DFQATT and CDR2 SNEGSKA (reference sequence). This CDR3 region has 15 residues. The CDR3 is CSAPGLAAVKNIQYF. The CDR3 coding sequence is TGCAGTGCTCCAGGACTAGCGGCGGTCAAAAACATTCAGTACTTC.

In its sample, this clonotype was seen a few times. This chain connects TRBV6-1 to TRBJ2-2, with D perhaps matching TRBD1 or TRBD2 (6 bases each). V shed 6 bases and J shed 7 bases, with 21 bases lying between them. Looked up from germline, CDR1 is MNHNS and CDR2 is SASEGT. This CDR3 comprises 16 residues. This CDR3 reads CASSRTTVGGGGELFF. The CDR3 nucleotides read TGTGCCAGCAGCCGAACGACAGTGGGGGGCGGCGGGGAGCTGTTTTTT.

The genes are TRBV24-1 and TRBJ1-5; D might be TRBD1 (5 bases). Per the germline V gene, CDR1 is KGHDR and CDR2 is SFDVKD. The length of the CDR3 is 16 residues. Trimming cost V 5 bases and J 0 bases, with 13 bases left between them. The CDR3 here is CATSGPRTLSNQPQHF. Written as DNA, the CDR3 is TGTGCCACCAGTGGTCCCAGGACACTTAGCAATCAGCCCCAGCATTTT.

The chain employs TRBV28 and TRBJ2-5; tentatively, D is TRBD2 (6 bases). CDR1 is MDHEN, CDR2 SYDVKM, per germline. The CDR3 runs to 16 residues. V gave up 2 bases and J gave up 1 base, with 14 bases separating them. CDR3 sequence: CASSLDETRIQETQYF. CDR3 sequence (DNA): TGTGCCAGCAGTTTAGATGAGACTAGGATCCAAGAGACCCAGTACTTC.

The sample holds a few counts of this clonotype. V usage is TRBV12-5 and J usage is TRBJ2-7, with a tentative D call TRBD2 (6 bases). This CDR3 contains 13 residues. Trimming left V 6 bases short and J 0 bases short, with 9 bases between. CDR1 LGHNT and CDR2 FRNRAP come from the germline V gene. CDR3 sequence: CASGNGGSYEQYF. CDR3 bases: TGTGCTAGTGGCAACGGGGGCTCCTACGAGCAGTACTTC.

This clonotype was observed a handful of times. V gene TRBV12-3 or TRBV12-4 combines with J gene TRBJ2-4; D not resolved. Between the trimmed V and J ends, which lost 1 base and 2 bases, there was a span of 9 bases. The CDR3 contains 15 residues. CDR3 protein: CASSLGGVTKNIQYF. CDR3 sequence (DNA): TGTGCCAGCAGTTTAGGAGGTGTAACCAAAAACATTCAGTACTTC.

The chain links TRBV7-8 to TRBJ2-1, with 8 bases matching TRBD2. The V segment lost 0 bases and the J segment 4 bases; nucleotides outside the gene matches: 5. Germline lookup yields CDR1 SGHVS and CDR2 FQNEAQ. This CDR3 is 16 amino acids long. The CDR3 here is CASSLARGGGYNEQFF. CDR3 bases: TGTGCCAGCAGCTTAGCGCGGGGCGGGGGGTACAATGAGCAGTTCTTC.

This clonotype was recorded many times. V is TRBV5-1 and J is TRBJ1-6; 7 positions match TRBD1. This CDR3 has 14 amino acids. Unmatched junction bases numbered 1, after V lost 0 bases and J lost 7 bases. Germline values: CDR1 SGHRS, CDR2 YFSETQ. CDR3: CASSLAQGNSPLHF. The CDR3 coding sequence is TGCGCCAGCAGCTTGGCACAGGGGAATTCACCCCTCCACTTT. The full variable domain, rest sourced from reference TRBV5-1 and TRBJ1-6, is KAGVTQTPRYLIKTRGQQVTLSCSPISGHRSVSWYQQTPGQGLQFLFEYFSETQRNKGNFPGRFSGRQFSNSRSEMNVSTLELGDSALYLCASSLAQGNSPLHFGNGTRLTVT.

Only a few counts were recorded for this clonotype. The chain recombines TRBV6-1 with TRBJ2-7; possible D gene TRBD2, 7 bases. There are 15 residues in the CDR3. Germline values: CDR1 MNHNS, CDR2 SASEGT. The V and J ends lost 5 bases and 4 bases respectively, with 18 bases between them. CDR3 in DNA: TGTGCCAGCAGTCGGGAAGGGGGAGGGCCGTACGAGCAGTACTTC. This encodes CASSREGGGPYEQYF.

The CDR3 loop reads CSARDTSGRASNEQFF. In DNA, the CDR3 is TGCAGTGCTAGAGATACCAGCGGGAGGGCCTCGAATGAGCAGTTCTTC. The chain combines TRBV20-1 with TRBJ2-1; 10 nucleotides match TRBD2. Germline V gene lookup returns CDR1 DFQATT and CDR2 SNEGSKA (reference sequence). This CDR3 is built from 16 residues. With 0 bases clipped from V and 7 bases from J, the junction kept 9 bases outside the gene matches.